This T cell receptor beta chain emerged from a study of T cell changes during pregnancy in multiple sclerosis. The protocol was immunoSEQ multiplex PCR, while the TCRdb copy is restricted to in-frame clones and leaves out a portion. This table has 30,000 to 40,000 clones, about 92% appearing once. Germline assignment: CDR1 SGHTA and CDR2 FQGNSA. The CDR3 has 15 residues. V lost 0 bases to trimming and J lost 4 bases; unmatched junction nucleotides: 3. This receptor was identified in a female donor with multiple sclerosis, enrolled in a pregnancy study. The source was CD8+ T cells from peripheral blood mononuclear cells, collected in the first trimester of pregnancy. The rearrangement links TRBV7-2 to TRBJ2-1; 7 positions agree with TRBD1. CDR3 amino acids: CASSLAGTVYNEQFF. In DNA, the CDR3 is TGTGCCAGCAGCTTAGCGGGGACAGTATACAATGAGCAGTTCTTC.